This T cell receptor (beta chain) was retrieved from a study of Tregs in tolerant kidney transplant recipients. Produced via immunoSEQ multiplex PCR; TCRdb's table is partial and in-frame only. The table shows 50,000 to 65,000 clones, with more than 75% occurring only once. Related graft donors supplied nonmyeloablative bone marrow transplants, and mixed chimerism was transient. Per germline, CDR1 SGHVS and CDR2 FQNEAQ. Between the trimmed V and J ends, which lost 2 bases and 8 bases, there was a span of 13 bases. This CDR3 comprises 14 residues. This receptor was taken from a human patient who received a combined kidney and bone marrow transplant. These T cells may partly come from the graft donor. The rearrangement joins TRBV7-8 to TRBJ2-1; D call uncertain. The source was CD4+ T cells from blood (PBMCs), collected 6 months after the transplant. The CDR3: CASSLSRIPYEQFF. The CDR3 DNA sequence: TGTGCCAGCAGCTTATCGCGCATCCCCTATGAGCAGTTCTTC. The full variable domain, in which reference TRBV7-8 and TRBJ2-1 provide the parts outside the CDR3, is GAGVSQSPRYKVAKRGQDVALRCDPISGHVSLFWYQQALGQGPEFLTYFQNEAQLDKSGLPSDRFFAERPEGSVSTLKIQRTQQEDSAVYLCASSLSRIPYEQFFGPGTRLTVL.